The 3 T cell receptor beta chains below were found in one sample sequenced in a study of blood T cell repertoires in COVID-19. Profiled with immunoSEQ multiplex PCR; TCRdb holds only in-frame clones, not every one. This table holds 250,000 to 300,000 clones, around 84% found once. The sequenced material came from PBMCs or T cells enriched from blood (not recorded which). These receptors originate from a woman between 45 and 60 years old who had been exposed to COVID-19.

This chain uses TRBV28 with TRBJ2-1; the D gene is possibly TRBD2 (6 bases). The CDR3 length is 18 residues. Deletions cut 5 bases from V and 1 base from J, with 21 bases between. The germline V gene has CDR1 MDHEN and CDR2 SYDVKM. The CDR3 sequence: CASSHPGLPETSYNEQFF. The CDR3 DNA is TGTGCCAGCAGTCACCCGGGACTCCCAGAAACGTCCTACAATGAGCAGTTCTTC.

V gene TRBV5-1 combines with J gene TRBJ1-1; D might be TRBD1 (5 bases). Germline assignment: CDR1 SGHRS and CDR2 YFSETQ. The CDR3 sequence is 14 residues long. With 2 bases removed from V and 6 bases from J, the gap between germline ends came to 14 bases. CDR3 coding DNA: TGCGCCAGCAGCTTAGGAAAGGGGTCGTCTGAAGCTTTCTTT. Translation: CASSLGKGSSEAFF.

The rearrangement joins TRBV2 to TRBJ2-4, with TRBD1 matching 10 bases. V lost 1 base, J lost 6 bases, and 6 bases stayed unmatched. Germline CDR1 SNHLY, CDR2 FYNNEI. The CDR3 has 16 amino acids. Here the CDR3 reads CASSEDQGQGTNIQYF. The CDR3 coding sequence is TGTGCCAGCAGTGAAGACCAGGGACAGGGGACAAACATTCAGTACTTC.